The entry below describes one T cell receptor beta chain. This entry belongs to a study of regulatory T cells in long-lasting Graves disease. Documented time point: newly diagnosed GD, antithyroid drugs for less than 3 months. TCR sequences were obtained from RNA taken from PBMCs. According to the study, TCR beta libraries were built with iRepertoire HTBI primers and CDR3-region Arm-PCR. MiXCR was run by TCRdb on the multiplex PCR reads, yielding one entry per CDR3 protein. Of more than 450,000 distinct CDR3 sequences in the sample, around 15% were seen once. Germline CDR1 reads LNHDA; CDR2 reads SQIVND (reference sequence). The CDR3 sequence is 16 residues long. V was clipped by 4 bases and J by 7 bases; unmatched bases: 12. These same data were also listed under a study on T cells in Graves' hyperthyroidism and ophthalmopathy.

This chain uses TRBV19 with TRBJ2-1, with 8 bases fitting TRBD2. Sequences were derived from peripheral blood mononuclear cells (PBMCs), sampled at new diagnosis, from a patient treated with antithyroid drugs. The TCR comes from a man in his forties with Graves disease. This CDR3 is CASSTHTGLGKNEQFF. In nucleotides, the CDR3 is TGTGCCAGTAGTACCCACACGGGACTAGGTAAAAATGAGCAGTTCTTC.